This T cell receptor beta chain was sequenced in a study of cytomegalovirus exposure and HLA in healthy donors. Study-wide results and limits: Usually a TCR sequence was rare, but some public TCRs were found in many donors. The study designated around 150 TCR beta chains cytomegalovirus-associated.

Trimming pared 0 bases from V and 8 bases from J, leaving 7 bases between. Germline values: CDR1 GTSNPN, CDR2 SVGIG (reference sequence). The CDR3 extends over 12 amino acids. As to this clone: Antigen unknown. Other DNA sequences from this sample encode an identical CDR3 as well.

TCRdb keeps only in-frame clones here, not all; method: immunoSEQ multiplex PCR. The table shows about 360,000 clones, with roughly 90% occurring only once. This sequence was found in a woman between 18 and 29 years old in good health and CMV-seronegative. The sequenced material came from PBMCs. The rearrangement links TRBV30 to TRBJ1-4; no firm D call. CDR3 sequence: CAWSVLREKLFF. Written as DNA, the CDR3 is TGTGCCTGGAGTGTTCTGAGGGAAAAACTGTTTTTT.